This T cell receptor beta chain is from a study of technical replicates of blood from a few donors. V lost 5 bases to trimming and J lost 6 bases, with 16 bases between them. From germline, CDR1 is SQVTM and CDR2 ANQGSEA. This CDR3 contains 13 residues. The method was immunoSEQ multiplex PCR; TCRdb's version includes in-frame clones alone and lacks a portion of them. The table records approximately 88,000 clones, 96% of them present only once. This TCR derives from a human donor in good health. The V call is TRBV29-1, the J call TRBJ1-1; D gene ambiguous. Sequencing input: T cells isolated from PBMCs. The CDR3 is CSVLPSPRAEAFF. The CDR3 DNA is TGCAGCGTTCTTCCTTCGCCCCGGGCTGAAGCTTTCTTT.